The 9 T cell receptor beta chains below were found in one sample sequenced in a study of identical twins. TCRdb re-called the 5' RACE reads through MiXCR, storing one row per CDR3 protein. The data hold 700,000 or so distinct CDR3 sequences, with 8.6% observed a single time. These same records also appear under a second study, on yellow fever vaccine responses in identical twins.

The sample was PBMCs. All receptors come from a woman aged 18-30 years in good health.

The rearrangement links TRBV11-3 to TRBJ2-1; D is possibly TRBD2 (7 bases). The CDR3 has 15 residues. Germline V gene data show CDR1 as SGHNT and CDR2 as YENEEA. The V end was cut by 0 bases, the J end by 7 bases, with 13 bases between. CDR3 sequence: CASSLDRGAKNEQFF. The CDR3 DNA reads TGTGCCAGCAGCTTAGATCGGGGGGCCAAGAATGAGCAGTTCTTC. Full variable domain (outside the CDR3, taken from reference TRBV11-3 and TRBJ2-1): EAGVVQSPRYKIIEKKQPVAFWCNPISGHNTLYWYLQNLGQGPELLIRYENEEAVDDSQLPKDRFSAERLKGVDSTLKIQPAELGDSAVYLCASSLDRGAKNEQFFGPGTRLTVL.

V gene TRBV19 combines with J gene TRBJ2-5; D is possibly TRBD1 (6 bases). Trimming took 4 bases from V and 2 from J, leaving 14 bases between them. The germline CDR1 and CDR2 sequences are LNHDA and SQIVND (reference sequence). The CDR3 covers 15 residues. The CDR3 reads CASSTLRGKQETQYF. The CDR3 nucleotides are TGTGCCAGTAGTACCCTGAGGGGGAAGCAAGAGACCCAGTACTTC.

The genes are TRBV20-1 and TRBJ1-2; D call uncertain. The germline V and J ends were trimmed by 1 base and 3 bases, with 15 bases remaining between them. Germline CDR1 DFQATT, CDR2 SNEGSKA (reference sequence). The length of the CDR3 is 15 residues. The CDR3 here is CSARAITPTDYGYTF. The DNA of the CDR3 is TGCAGTGCTAGAGCAATTACGCCGACTGACTATGGCTACACCTTC.

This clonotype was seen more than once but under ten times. The CDR3 DNA sequence: TGTGCCAGCGGAATACAGGGCCACTACAATGAGCAGTTCTTC. Translating it yields CASGIQGHYNEQFF. This chain uses TRBV27 with TRBJ2-1, with D perhaps matching TRBD1 (6 bases). CDR1 MNHEY and CDR2 SMNVEV come from the germline V gene (reference sequence). CDR3 length: 14 residues. The germline V and J ends were trimmed by 8 bases and 3 bases, with 14 bases remaining between them.

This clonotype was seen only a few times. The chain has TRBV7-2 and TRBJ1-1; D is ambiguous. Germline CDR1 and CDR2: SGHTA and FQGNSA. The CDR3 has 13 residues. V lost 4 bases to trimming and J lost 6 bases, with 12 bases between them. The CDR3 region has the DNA TGTGCCAGCAGCTCGCCCCTCCGAGCTGAAGCTTTCTTT. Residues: CASSSPLRAEAFF.

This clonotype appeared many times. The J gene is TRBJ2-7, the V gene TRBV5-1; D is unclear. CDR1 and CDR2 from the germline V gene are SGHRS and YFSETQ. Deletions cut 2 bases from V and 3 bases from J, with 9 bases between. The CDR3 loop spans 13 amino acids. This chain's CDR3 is CASSFTPSYEQYF. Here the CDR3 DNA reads TGCGCCAGCAGCTTTACTCCGAGCTACGAGCAGTACTTC.

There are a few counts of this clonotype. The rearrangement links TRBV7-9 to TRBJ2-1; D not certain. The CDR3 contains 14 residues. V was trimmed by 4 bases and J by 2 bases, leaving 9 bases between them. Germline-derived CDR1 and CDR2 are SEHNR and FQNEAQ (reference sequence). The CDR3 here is CASSSSDTYNEQFF. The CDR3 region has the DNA TGTGCCAGCAGCTCGTCCGACACCTACAATGAGCAGTTCTTC.

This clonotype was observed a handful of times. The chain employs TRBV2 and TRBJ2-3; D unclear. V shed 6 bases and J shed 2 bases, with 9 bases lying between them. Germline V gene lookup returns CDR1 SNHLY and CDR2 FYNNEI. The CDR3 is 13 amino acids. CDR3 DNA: TGTGCCAGCAGGCGGCTCTTCACAGATACGCAGTATTTT. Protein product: CASRRLFTDTQYF. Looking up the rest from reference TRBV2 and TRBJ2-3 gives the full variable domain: EPEVTQTPSHQVTQMGQEVILRCVPISNHLYFYWYRQILGQKVEFLVSFYNNEISEKSEIFDDQFSVERPDGSNFTLKIRSTKLEDSAMYFCASRRLFTDTQYFGPGTRLTVL.

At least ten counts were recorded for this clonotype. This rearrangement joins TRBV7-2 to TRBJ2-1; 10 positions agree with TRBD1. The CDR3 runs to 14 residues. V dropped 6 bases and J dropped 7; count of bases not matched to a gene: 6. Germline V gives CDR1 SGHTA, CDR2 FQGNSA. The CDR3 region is CASRGQGMGNEQFF. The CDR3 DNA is TGTGCCAGCAGGGGACAGGGGATGGGGAATGAGCAGTTCTTC.